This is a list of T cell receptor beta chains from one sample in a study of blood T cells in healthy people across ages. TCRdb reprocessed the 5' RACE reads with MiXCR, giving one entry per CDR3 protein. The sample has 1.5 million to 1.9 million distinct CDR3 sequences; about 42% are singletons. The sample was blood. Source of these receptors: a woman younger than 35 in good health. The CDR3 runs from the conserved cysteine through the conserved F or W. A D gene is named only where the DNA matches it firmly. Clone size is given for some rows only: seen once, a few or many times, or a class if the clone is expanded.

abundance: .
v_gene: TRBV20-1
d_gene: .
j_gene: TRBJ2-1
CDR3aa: CSAPLGGGKYNEQFF
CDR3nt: TGCAGTGCTCCACTCGGAGGGGGTAAATACAATGAGCAGTTCTTC

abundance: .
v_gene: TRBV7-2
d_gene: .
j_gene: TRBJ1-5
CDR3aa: CASSLGGIKAAVPSNQPQHF
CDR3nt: TGTGCCAGCAGCTTGGGGGGGATTAAAGCGGCAGTTCCGAGCAATCAGCCCCAGCATTTT

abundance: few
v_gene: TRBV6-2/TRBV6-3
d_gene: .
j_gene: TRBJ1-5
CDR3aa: CASSSRQTYSNQPQHF
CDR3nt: TGTGCCAGCAGCAGTCGGCAGACTTATAGCAATCAGCCCCAGCATTTT

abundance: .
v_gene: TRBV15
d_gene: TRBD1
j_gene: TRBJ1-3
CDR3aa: CATSTDRGREVWNTIYF
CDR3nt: TGTGCCACCAGCACGGACAGGGGGCGCGAGGTTTGGAACACCATATATTTT

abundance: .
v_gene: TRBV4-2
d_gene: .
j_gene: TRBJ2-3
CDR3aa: CASSQDSDGVGDTQYF
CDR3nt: TGTGCCAGCAGCCAAGATTCGGACGGGGTCGGAGATACGCAGTATTTT

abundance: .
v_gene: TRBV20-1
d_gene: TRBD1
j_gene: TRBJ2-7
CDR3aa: CSARGPQGATYNEQYF
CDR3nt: TGCAGTGCTAGAGGTCCACAGGGGGCGACTTACAATGAGCAGTACTTC

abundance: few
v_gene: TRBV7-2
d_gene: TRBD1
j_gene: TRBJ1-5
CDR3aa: CASSWTGNNQPQHF
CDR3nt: TGTGCCAGCAGTTGGACAGGGAACAATCAGCCCCAGCATTTT

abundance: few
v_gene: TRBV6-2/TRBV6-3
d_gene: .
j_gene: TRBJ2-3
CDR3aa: CASSPRGNTQYF
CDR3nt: TGTGCCAGCAGCCCCAGGGGAAATACGCAGTATTTT

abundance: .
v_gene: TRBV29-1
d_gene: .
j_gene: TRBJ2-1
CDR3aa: CSVHEGTPYNEQFF
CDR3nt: TGCAGCGTTCATGAGGGAACCCCCTACAATGAGCAGTTCTTC

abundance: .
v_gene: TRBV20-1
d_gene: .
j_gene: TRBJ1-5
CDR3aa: CSVRWGYNQPQHF
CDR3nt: TGCAGTGTTAGGTGGGGCTACAATCAGCCCCAGCATTTT

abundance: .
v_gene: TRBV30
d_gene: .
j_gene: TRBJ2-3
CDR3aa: CAHHGSTDTQYF
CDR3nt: TGTGCCCATCACGGTAGCACAGATACGCAGTATTTT

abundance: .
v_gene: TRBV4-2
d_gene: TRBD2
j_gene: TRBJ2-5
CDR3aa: CASSQAEDSLAGIVQETQYF
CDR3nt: TGTGCCAGCAGCCAGGCTGAAGACTCTTTAGCGGGAATAGTCCAAGAGACCCAGTACTTC

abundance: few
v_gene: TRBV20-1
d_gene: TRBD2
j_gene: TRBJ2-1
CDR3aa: CSAANPAGDAGGEQFF
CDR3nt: TGCAGTGCGGCGAATCCAGCGGGGGACGCCGGGGGGGAGCAGTTCTTC

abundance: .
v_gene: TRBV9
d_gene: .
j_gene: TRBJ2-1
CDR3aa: CASSHGGASYNEQFF
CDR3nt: TGTGCCAGCAGCCATGGAGGGGCCTCCTACAATGAGCAGTTCTTC

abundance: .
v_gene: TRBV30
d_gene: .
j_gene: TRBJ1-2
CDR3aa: CAWNKADRQTVGYTF
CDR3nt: TGTGCCTGGAACAAAGCGGACAGACAGACCGTGGGCTACACCTTC

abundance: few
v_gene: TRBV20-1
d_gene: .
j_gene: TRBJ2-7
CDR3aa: CSARQGLTYEQYF
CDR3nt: TGCAGTGCTAGACAGGGGCTAACCTACGAGCAGTACTTC

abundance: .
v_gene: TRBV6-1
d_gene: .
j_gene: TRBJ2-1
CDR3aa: CASSRQRNLNSYNEQFF
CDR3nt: TGTGCCAGCAGTCGCCAAAGGAACCTTAATTCCTACAATGAGCAGTTCTTC

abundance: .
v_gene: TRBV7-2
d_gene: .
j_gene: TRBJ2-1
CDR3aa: CASSPRVLGGGNEQFF
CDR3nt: TGTGCCAGCAGCCCCCGTGTGTTGGGAGGAGGCAATGAGCAGTTCTTC

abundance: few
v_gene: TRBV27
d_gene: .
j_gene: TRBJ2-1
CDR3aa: CASSLSRSLYNEQFF
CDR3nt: TGTGCCAGCAGTTTATCGCGCAGCCTGTACAATGAGCAGTTCTTC

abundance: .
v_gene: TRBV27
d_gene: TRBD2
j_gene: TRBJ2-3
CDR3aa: CARTSGRAPPVTDTQYF
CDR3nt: TGTGCCCGTACTAGCGGGAGGGCTCCCCCCGTCACAGATACGCAGTATTTT

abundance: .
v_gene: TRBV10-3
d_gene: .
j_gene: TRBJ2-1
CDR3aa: CATGGLEDNEQFF
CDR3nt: TGTGCCACCGGGGGACTTGAGGACAATGAGCAGTTCTTC

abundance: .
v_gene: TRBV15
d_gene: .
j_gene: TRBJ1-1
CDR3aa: CATSRAPLVEAFF
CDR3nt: TGTGCCACCAGCAGAGCCCCGTTGGTGGAAGCTTTCTTT

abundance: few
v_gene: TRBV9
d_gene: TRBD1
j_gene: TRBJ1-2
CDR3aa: CASSVTRQGGYTF
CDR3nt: TGTGCCAGCAGCGTAACCCGACAGGGTGGCTACACCTTC

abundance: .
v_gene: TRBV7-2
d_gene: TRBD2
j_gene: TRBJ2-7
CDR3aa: CASSTGLAWYEQYF
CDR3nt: TGTGCCAGCAGCACCGGACTAGCGTGGTACGAGCAGTACTTC

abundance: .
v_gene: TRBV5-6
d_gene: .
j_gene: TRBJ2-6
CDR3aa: CASSLSQGLSGANVLTF
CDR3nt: TGTGCCAGCAGCTTGTCACAGGGACTCTCTGGGGCCAACGTCCTGACTTTC

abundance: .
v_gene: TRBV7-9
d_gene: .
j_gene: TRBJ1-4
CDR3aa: CASSLTGETTNEKLFF
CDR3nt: TGTGCCAGCAGCTTAACAGGCGAAACAACTAATGAAAAACTGTTTTTT

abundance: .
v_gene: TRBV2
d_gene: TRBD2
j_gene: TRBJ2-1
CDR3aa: CASSDTAGGPVYNEQFF
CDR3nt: TGTGCCAGCAGTGACACGGCGGGAGGTCCCGTCTACAATGAGCAGTTCTTC

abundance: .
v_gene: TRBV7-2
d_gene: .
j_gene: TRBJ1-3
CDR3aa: CASSFRGGTGNTIYF
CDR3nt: TGTGCCAGCAGCTTCCGCGGGGGGACTGGAAACACCATATATTTT

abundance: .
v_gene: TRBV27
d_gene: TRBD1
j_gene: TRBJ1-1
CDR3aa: CASSLRTGAAFF
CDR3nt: TGTGCCAGCAGTTTGAGGACAGGGGCCGCTTTCTTT

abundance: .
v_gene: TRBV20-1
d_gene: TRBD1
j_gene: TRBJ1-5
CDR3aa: CSARSGQGPNQPQHF
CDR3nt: TGCAGTGCTAGGTCCGGACAGGGGCCTAATCAGCCCCAGCATTTT

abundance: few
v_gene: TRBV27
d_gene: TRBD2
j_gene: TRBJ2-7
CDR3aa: CASSLYREGLFYEQYF
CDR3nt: TGTGCCAGCAGTCTCTACCGGGAGGGCCTCTTTTACGAGCAGTACTTC

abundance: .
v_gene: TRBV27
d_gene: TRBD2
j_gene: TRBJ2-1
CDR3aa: CASRAGTSGRGNEQFF
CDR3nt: TGTGCCAGCAGAGCCGGGACTAGCGGGAGAGGGAATGAGCAGTTCTTC

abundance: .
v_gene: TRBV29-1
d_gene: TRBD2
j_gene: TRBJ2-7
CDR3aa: CSVEFSSGTYEQYF
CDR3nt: TGCAGCGTTGAATTTTCTAGCGGGACCTACGAGCAGTACTTC

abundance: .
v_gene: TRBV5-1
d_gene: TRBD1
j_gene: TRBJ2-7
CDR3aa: CASRETGTGGIEQYF
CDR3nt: TGCGCCAGCAGGGAAACCGGGACAGGGGGCATCGAGCAGTACTTC

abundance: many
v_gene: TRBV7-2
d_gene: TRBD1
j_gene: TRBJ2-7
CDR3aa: CASSSDRGISYEQYF
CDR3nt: TGTGCCAGCAGCTCGGACAGGGGAATCTCCTACGAGCAGTACTTC

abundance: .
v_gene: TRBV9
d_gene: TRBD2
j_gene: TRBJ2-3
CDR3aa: CASSHGTSGTTDTQYF
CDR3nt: TGTGCCAGCAGCCACGGGACTAGCGGGACGACAGATACGCAGTATTTT

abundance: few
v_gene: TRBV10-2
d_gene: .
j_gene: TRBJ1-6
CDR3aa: CASNTADYNSPLHF
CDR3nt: TGCGCCAGCAACACAGCGGATTATAATTCACCCCTCCACTTT

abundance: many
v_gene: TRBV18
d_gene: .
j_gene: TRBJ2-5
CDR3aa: CASSPQQETQYF
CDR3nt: TGTGCCAGCAGTCCGCAACAAGAGACCCAGTACTTC

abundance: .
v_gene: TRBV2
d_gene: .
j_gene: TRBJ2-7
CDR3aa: CASSEWGYDEQYF
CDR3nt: TGTGCCAGCAGTGAGTGGGGGTACGATGAGCAGTACTTC

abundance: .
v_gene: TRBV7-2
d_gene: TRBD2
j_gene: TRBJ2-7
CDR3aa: CASSLSGKYEQYF
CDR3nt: TGTGCCAGCAGCTTAAGCGGGAAGTACGAGCAGTACTTC

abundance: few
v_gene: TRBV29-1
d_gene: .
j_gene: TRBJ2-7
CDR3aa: CSVEERGNSYEQYF
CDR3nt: TGCAGCGTTGAAGAGAGAGGGAACTCCTACGAGCAGTACTTC

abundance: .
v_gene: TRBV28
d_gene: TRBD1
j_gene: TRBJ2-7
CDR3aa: CASSFVVGHRGKGREQYF
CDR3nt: TGTGCCAGCAGTTTTGTCGTAGGTCACAGGGGAAAAGGTCGGGAGCAGTACTTC

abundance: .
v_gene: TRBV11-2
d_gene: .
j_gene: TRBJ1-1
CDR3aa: CASSSRDTTGTEAFF
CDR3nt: TGTGCCAGCAGCTCGAGAGACACGACGGGCACTGAAGCTTTCTTT

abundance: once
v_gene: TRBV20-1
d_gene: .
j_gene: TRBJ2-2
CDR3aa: CSGGRHYVGGELFF
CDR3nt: TGCAGTGGGGGGAGGCACTACGTCGGGGGGGAGCTGTTTTTT

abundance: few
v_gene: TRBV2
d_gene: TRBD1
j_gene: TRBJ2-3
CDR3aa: CASSKFGTGGDTQYF
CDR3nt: TGTGCCAGCAGCAAATTCGGGACAGGGGGAGATACGCAGTATTTT

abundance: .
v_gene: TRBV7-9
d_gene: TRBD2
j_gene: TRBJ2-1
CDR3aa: CASSSTDSGRSKGPYNEQFF
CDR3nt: TGTGCCAGCAGCTCCACGGATAGCGGGAGATCGAAGGGGCCCTACAATGAGCAGTTCTTC

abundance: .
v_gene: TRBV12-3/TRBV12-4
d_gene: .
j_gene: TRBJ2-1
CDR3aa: CASNRRGNDNEQFF
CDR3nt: TGTGCCAGCAACAGAAGGGGGAACGACAATGAGCAGTTCTTC

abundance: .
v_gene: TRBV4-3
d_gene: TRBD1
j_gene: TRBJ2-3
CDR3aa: CASSQRDRDTDTQYF
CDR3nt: TGCGCCAGCAGCCAAAGGGACAGGGACACAGATACGCAGTATTTT

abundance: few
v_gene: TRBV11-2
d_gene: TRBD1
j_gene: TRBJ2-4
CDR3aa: CASSLGQRAEQYF
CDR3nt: TGTGCCAGCAGCTTGGGACAGAGAGCTGAGCAGTACTTC

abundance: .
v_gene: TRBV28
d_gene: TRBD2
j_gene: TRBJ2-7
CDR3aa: CASSSPSGNVQYF
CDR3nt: TGTGCCAGCAGTTCCCCTAGCGGGAATGTACAGTACTTC

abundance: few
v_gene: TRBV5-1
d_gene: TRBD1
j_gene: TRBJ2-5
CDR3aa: CASSMTGGKTQYF
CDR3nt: TGCGCCAGCAGCATGACAGGGGGCAAGACCCAGTACTTC

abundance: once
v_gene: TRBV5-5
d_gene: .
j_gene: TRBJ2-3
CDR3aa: CASSSRTHSNTQYF
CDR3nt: TGTGCCAGCAGCTCCCGGACCCACTCGAATACGCAGTATTTT

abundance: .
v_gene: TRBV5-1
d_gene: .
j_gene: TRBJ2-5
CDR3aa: CASRWGLKETQYF
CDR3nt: TGCGCCAGCAGATGGGGCCTCAAAGAGACCCAGTACTTC

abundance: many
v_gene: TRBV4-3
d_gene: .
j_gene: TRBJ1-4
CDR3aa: CASSQSGAGEKLFF
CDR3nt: TGCGCCAGCAGCCAATCAGGGGCGGGGGAAAAACTGTTTTTT

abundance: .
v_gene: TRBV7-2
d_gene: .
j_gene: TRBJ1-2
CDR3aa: CVSSLAAATNYGYTF
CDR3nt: TGTGTCAGCAGCTTAGCCGCAGCCACTAACTATGGCTACACCTTC

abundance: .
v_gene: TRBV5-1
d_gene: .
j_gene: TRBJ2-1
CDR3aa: CASSGPPVADERNEQFF
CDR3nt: TGCGCCAGCAGCGGGCCCCCGGTGGCGGACGAGAGGAATGAGCAGTTCTTC

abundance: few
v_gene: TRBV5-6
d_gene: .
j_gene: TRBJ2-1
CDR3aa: CASSLVVETLYNEQFF
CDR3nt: TGTGCCAGCAGCTTGGTGGTAGAGACCCTCTACAATGAGCAGTTCTTC

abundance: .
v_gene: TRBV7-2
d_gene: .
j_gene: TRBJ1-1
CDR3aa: CASSFFLESTEAFF
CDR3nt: TGTGCCAGCAGCTTCTTCCTTGAGAGCACTGAAGCTTTCTTT

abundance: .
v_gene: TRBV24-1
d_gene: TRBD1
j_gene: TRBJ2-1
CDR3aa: CATSSGQTGSYNEQFF
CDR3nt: TGTGCCACCAGTTCAGGCCAGACAGGGAGCTACAATGAGCAGTTCTTC